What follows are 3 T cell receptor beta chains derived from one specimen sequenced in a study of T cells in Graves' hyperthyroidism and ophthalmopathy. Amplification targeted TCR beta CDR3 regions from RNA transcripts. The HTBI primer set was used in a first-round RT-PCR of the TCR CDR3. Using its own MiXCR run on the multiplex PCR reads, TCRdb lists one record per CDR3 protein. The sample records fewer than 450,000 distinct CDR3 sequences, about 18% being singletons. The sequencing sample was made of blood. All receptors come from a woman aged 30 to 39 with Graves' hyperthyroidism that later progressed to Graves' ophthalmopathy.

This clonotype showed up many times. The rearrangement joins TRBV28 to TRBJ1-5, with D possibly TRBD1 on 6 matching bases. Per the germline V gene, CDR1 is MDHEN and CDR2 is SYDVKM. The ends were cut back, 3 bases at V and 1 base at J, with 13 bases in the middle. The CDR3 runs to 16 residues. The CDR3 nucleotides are TGTGCCAGCAGTTTTGCGGGGGGCAGGAGCAATCAGCCCCAGCATTTT. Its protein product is CASSFAGGRSNQPQHF. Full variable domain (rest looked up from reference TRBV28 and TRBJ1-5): DVKVTQSSRYLVKRTGEKVFLECVQDMDHENMFWYRQDPGLGLRLIYFSYDVKMKEKGDIPEGYSVSREKKERFSLILESASTNQTSMYLCASSFAGGRSNQPQHFGDGTRLSIL.

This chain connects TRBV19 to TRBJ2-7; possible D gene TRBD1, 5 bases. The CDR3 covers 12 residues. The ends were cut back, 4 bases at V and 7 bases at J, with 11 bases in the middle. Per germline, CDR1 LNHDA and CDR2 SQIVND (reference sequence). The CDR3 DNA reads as TGTGCCAGTAGTAAGGGGTCTTGGGAGCAGTACTTC. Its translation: CASSKGSWEQYF.

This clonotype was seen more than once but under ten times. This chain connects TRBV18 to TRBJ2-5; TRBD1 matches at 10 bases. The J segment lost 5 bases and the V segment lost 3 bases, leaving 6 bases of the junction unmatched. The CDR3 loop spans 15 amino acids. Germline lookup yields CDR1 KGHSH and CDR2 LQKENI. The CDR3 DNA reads TGTGCCAGCTCACCTATGACAGGGGGCAGTGAGACCCAGTACTTC. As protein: CASSPMTGGSETQYF.